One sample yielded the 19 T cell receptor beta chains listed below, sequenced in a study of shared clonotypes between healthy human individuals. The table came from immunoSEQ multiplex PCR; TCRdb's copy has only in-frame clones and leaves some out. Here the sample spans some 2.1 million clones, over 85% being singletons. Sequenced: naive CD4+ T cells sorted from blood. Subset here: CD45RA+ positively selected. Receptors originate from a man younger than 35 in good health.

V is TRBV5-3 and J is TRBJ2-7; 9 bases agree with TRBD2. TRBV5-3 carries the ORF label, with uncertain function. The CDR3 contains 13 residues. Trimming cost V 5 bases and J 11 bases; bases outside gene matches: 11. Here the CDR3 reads CARRSSGSPSEYF. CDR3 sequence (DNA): TGTGCCAGAAGGAGTAGCGGGAGCCCTTCTGAGTACTTC.

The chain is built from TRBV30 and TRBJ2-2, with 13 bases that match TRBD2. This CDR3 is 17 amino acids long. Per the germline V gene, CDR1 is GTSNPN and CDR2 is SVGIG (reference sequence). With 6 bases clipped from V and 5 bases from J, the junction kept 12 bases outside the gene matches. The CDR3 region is CACPALTSGGLTGELFF. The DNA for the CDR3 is TGTGCCTGCCCCGCTCTGACTAGCGGGGGGCTTACCGGGGAGCTGTTTTTT.

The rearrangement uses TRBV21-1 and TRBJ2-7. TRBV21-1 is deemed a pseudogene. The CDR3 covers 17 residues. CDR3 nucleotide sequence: TGTGCCAGCAGCAAAAGAATCGAAGGGTCTAGCTCCTACGAGCAGTACTTC. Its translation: CASSKRIEGSSSYEQYF.

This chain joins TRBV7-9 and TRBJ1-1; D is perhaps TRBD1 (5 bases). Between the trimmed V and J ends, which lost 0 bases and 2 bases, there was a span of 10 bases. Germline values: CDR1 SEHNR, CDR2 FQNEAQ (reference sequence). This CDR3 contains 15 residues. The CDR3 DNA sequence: TGTGCCAGCAGCTTAGCTGGGGCGAGTAACACTGAAGCTTTCTTT. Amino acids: CASSLAGASNTEAFF.

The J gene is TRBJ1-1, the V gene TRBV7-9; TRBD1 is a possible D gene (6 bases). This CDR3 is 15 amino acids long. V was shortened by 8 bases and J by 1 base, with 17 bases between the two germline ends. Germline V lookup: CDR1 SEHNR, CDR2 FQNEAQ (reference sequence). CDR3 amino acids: CASSSRGGTNTEAFF. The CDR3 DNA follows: TGTGCCAGCTCGTCCAGGGGAGGGACGAACACTGAAGCTTTCTTT.

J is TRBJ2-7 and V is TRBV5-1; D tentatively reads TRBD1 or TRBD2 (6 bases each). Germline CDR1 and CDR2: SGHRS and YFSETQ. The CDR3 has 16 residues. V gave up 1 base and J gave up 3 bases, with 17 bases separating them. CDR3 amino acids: CASSLPGADPFYEQYF. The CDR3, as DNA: TGCGCCAGCAGCTTGCCGGGGGCAGATCCCTTCTACGAGCAGTACTTC.

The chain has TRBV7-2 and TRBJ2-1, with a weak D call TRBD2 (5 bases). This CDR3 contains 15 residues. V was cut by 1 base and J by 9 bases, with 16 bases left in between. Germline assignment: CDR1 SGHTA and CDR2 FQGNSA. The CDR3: CASSLGRVLGGEQFF. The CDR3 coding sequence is TGTGCCAGCAGCTTAGGGCGGGTGCTGGGCGGTGAGCAGTTCTTC.

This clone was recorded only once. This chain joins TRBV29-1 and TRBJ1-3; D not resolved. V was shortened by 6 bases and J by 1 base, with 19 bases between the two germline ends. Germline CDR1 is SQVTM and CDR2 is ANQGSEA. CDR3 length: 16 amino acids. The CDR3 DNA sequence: TGCAGCGTCGCCCTCTGGCCTAAGGAGTCTGGAAACACCATATATTTT. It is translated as CSVALWPKESGNTIYF. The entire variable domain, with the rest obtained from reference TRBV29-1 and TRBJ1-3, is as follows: SAVISQKPSRDICQRGTSLTIQCQVDSQVTMMFWYRQQPGQSLTLIATANQGSEATYESGFVIDKFPISRPNLTFSTLTVSNMSPEDSSIYLCSVALWPKESGNTIYFGEGSWLTVV.

The CDR3 DNA is TGTGCCAGCTCACGGGGAGGCGGTACAGTAGAAGCTTTCTTT. Protein product: CASSRGGGTVEAFF. The rearrangement joins TRBV18 to TRBJ1-1; D unresolved. The CDR3 contains 14 residues. V lost 4 bases and J lost 8, with 17 bases in between. In germline, CDR1 is KGHSH, CDR2 LQKENI.

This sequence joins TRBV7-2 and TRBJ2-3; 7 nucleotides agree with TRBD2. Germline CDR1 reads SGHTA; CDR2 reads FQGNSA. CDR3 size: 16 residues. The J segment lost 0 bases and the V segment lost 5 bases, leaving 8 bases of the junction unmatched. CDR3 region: CASSPRTRGSTDTQYF. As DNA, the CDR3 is TGTGCCAGCAGCCCCAGGACTAGAGGCAGCACAGATACGCAGTATTTT.

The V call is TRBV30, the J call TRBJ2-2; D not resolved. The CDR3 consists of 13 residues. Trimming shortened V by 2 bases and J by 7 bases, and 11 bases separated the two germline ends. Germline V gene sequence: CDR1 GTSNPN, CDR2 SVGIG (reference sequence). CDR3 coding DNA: TGTGCCTGGAGTCCCCAATTCTACGGGGAGCTGTTTTTT. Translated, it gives CAWSPQFYGELFF.

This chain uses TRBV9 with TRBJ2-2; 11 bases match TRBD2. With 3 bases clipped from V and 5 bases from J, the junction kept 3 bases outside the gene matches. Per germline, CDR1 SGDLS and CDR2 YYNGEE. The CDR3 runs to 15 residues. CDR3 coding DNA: TGTGCCAGCAGCGAGGGACTAGCGGCGACCGGGGAGCTGTTTTTT. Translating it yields CASSEGLAATGELFF.

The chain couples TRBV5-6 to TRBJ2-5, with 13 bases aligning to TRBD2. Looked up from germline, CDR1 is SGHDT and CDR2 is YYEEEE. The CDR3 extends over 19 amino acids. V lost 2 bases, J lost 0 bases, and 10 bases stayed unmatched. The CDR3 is CASSFMAGLAGTYQETQYF. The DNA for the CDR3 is TGTGCCAGCAGCTTCATGGCGGGACTAGCGGGAACCTACCAAGAGACCCAGTACTTC. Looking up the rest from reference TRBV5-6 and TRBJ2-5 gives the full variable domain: DAGVTQSPTHLIKTRGQQVTLRCSPKSGHDTVSWYQQALGQGPQFIFQYYEEEERQRGNFPDRFSGHQFPNYSSELNVNALLLGDSALYLCASSFMAGLAGTYQETQYFGPGTRLLVL.

This chain's CDR3 is CASAPDGYGYTF. DNA of the CDR3: TGTGCCAGCGCCCCCGACGGGTATGGCTACACCTTC. The chain combines TRBV6-5 with TRBJ1-2; D gene uncertain. The germline V gene has CDR1 MNHEY and CDR2 SVGAGI. The CDR3 sequence is 12 residues long. V was pared by 8 bases and J by 5 bases, with 12 bases between.

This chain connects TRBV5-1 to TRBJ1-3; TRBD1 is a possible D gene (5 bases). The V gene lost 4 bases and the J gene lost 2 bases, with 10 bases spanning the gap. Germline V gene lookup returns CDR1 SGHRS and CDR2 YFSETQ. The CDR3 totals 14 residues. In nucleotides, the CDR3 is TGCGCCAGCAGCCCGACAGACGCTGGAAACACCATATATTTT. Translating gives CASSPTDAGNTIYF.

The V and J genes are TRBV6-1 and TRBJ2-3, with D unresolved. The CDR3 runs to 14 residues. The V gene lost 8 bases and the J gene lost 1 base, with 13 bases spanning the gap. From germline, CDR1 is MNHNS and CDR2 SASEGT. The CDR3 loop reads CASGKQPGTDTQYF. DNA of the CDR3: TGTGCCAGCGGTAAACAGCCAGGCACAGATACGCAGTATTTT.

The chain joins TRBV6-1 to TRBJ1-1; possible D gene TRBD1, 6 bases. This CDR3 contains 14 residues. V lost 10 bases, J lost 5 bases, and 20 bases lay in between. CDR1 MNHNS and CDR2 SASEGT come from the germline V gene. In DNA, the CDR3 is TGTGCCACCTTGGGGGGGGCGATTTCAACTGAAGCTTTCTTT. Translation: CATLGGAISTEAFF.

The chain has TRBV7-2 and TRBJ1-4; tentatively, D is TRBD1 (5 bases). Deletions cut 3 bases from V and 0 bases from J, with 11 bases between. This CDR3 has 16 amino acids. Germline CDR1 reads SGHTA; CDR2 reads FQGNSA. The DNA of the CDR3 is TGTGCCAGCAGCTTCGTCCGGGGGGCAACTAATGAAAAACTGTTTTTT. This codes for CASSFVRGATNEKLFF.

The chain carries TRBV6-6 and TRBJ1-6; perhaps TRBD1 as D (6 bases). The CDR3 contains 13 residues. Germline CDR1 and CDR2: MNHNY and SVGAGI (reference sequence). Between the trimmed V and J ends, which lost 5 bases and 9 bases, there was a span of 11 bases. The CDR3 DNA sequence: TGTGCCAGCAGTGGACAGTTTGGTTCACCCCTCCACTTT. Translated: CASSGQFGSPLHF.